Each of the 5 T cell receptor beta chains below was sequenced from the same sample in a study of T-cell memory formation after mild COVID-19. TCRdb re-analysed the 5' RACE reads in MiXCR, keeping a single row per CDR3 protein. The repertoire holds 200,000 to 250,000 distinct CDR3 sequences, with less than 20% as singletons. The sample comprised PBMCs or a T cell subset sorted from them (not recorded which). The receptors stem from a man aged 18 to 35 who had mild COVID-19 (a few samples of this study predate the infection). Cell type and time point are not known.

The CDR3 bases are TGTGCCAGCAGTTTAGTCGAGGGCGGCTACACCTTC. It yields the protein CASSLVEGGYTF. The chain recombines TRBV12-3 or TRBV12-4 with TRBJ1-2, with D uncertain. The CDR3 extends over 12 amino acids. The V end was cut by 1 base, the J end by 8 bases, with 8 bases between.

This chain links TRBV6-2 or TRBV6-3 with TRBJ1-5; TRBD1 matches at 7 bases. The germline V gene has CDR1 MNHEY and CDR2 SVGEGT. Trimming at V came to 8 bases and at J to 3 bases, leaving 10 bases not matched to a gene. This CDR3 has 15 amino acids. The CDR3 protein is CASGPTGRANQPQHF. CDR3 DNA sequence: TGTGCCAGCGGACCGACAGGGCGAGCCAATCAGCCCCAGCATTTT.

The CDR3 DNA is TGCGCCAGCAGCTTTTCACAGGAAGAAGGGTACGAGCAGTACTTC. Translation gives CASSFSQEEGYEQYF. V and J are TRBV5-1 and TRBJ2-7, with a weak D call TRBD1 (5 bases). The germline V gene has CDR1 SGHRS and CDR2 YFSETQ. The CDR3 is 15 residues long. The ends were cut back, 2 bases at V and 4 bases at J, with 16 bases in the middle.

The rearrangement uses TRBV6-2 or TRBV6-3 and TRBJ1-2; D not resolved. This CDR3 has 13 amino acids. CDR1 MNHEY and CDR2 SVGEGT come from the germline V gene. V was trimmed by 5 bases and J by 4 bases, leaving 11 bases between them. The CDR3 region is CASSPPVSYGYTF. The CDR3 DNA sequence: TGTGCCAGCAGTCCCCCGGTCTCCTATGGCTACACCTTC.

This chain connects TRBV7-3 to TRBJ1-1, with a possible D match to TRBD1 (5 bases). V gave up 0 bases and J gave up 1 base, with 15 bases separating them. Germline values: CDR1 SGHTA, CDR2 FQGTGA. CDR3 length equals 17 residues. For the CDR3, the DNA is TGTGCCAGCAGCTTAACGGGACGGGGCAGATGGAACACTGAAGCTTTCTTT. Translation gives CASSLTGRGRWNTEAFF.